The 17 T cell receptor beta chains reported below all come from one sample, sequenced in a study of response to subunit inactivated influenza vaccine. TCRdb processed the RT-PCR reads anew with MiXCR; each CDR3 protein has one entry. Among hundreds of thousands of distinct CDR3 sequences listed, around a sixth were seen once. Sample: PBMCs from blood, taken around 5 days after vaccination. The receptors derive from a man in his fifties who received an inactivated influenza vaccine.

As DNA, the CDR3 is TGTGCCAGCAGCCTCCCGAACGGGGGCCCTGGCACAGATACGCAGTATTTT. It is translated as CASSLPNGGPGTDTQYF. The rearrangement uses TRBV28 and TRBJ2-3, with D perhaps TRBD1 or TRBD2 (6 bases each). The ends were cut back, 6 bases at V and 1 base at J, with 20 bases in the middle. CDR1 is MDHEN and CDR2 is SYDVKM in the germline V gene. The CDR3 spans 17 residues.

CDR3 protein: CASSALRQAETQYF. The CDR3 bases are TGTGCCAGTAGTGCCCTCCGACAGGCGGAGACCCAGTACTTC. The chain has TRBV19 and TRBJ2-5, with D maybe TRBD1 (6 bases). Trimming took off 5 bases at V and 5 bases at J, with 15 bases between the two ends. Looked up from germline, CDR1 is LNHDA and CDR2 is SQIVND (reference sequence). This CDR3 spans 14 amino acids.

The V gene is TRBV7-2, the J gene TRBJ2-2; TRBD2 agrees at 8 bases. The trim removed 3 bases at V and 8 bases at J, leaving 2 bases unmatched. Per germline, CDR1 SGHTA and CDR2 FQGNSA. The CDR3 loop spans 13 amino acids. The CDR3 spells CASSLGTRGELFF. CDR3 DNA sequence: TGTGCCAGCAGCTTGGGGACTAGGGGGGAGCTGTTTTTT.

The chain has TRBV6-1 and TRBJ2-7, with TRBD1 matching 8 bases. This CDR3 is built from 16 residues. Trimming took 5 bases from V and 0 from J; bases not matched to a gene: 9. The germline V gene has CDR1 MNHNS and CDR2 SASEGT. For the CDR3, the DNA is TGTGCCAGCAGTCAACGACAGGGGCTTACCTCCTACGAGCAGTACTTC. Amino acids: CASSQRQGLTSYEQYF.

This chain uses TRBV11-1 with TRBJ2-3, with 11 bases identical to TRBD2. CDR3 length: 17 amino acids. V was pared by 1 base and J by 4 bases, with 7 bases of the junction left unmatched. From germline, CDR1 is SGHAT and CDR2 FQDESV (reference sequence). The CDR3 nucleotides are TGTGCCAGCAGCTTAGACGTTATGGGACTAGCGGCAGATACGCAGTATTTT. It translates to CASSLDVMGLAADTQYF. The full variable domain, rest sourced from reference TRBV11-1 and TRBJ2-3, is EAEVAQSPRYKITEKSQAVAFWCDPISGHATLYWYRQILGQGPELLVQFQDESVVDDSQLPKDRFSAERLKGVDSTLKIQPAELGDSAMYLCASSLDVMGLAADTQYFGPGTRLTVL.

The CDR3 coding sequence is TGTGCCAGCAGCGTACAGGGGAAGATGAACACTGAAGCTTTCTTT. Residues: CASSVQGKMNTEAFF. The chain joins TRBV7-9 to TRBJ1-1; TRBD1 aligns across 7 bases. Trimming took 5 bases from V and 0 from J; bases not matched to a gene: 6. CDR3 length: 15 residues. Germline CDR1 and CDR2: SEHNR and FQNEAQ (reference sequence).

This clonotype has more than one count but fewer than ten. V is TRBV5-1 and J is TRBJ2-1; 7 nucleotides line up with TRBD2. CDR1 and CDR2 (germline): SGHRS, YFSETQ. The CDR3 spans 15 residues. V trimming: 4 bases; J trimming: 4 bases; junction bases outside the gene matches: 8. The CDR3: CASSLLGEGYNEQFF. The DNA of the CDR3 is TGCGCCAGCAGCCTCTTGGGGGAGGGGTACAATGAGCAGTTCTTC.

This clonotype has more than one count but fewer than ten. As DNA, the CDR3 is TGTGCCAGCAGCCAATTCGGGCTAGCGGGTAAAGAGACCCAGTACTTC. Translation: CASSQFGLAGKETQYF. This chain links TRBV3-1 with TRBJ2-5; TRBD2 aligns across 8 bases. CDR1 is LGHDT and CDR2 is YNNKEL in the germline V gene (reference sequence). This CDR3 contains 16 residues. V gave up 2 bases and J gave up 3 bases; unmatched junction bases: 8.

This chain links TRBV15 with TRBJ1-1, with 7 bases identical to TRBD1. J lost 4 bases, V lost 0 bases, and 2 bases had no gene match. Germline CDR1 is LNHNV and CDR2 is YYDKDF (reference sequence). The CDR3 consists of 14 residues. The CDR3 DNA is TGTGCCACCAGCAGAGAGACAGGGAGCACTGAAGCTTTCTTT. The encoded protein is CATSRETGSTEAFF.

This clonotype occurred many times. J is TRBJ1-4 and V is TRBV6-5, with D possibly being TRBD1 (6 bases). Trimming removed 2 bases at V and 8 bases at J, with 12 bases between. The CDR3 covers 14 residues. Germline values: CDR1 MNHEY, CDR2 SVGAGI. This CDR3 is CASSYGGLWEKLFF. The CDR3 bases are TGTGCCAGCAGTTACGGGGGGCTTTGGGAAAAACTGTTTTTT.

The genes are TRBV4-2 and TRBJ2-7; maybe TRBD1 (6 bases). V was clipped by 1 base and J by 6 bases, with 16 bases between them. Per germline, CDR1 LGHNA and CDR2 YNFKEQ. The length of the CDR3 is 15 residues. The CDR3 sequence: CASSQVRTDLREQYF. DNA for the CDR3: TGTGCCAGCAGCCAAGTCCGGACAGACTTACGCGAGCAGTACTTC.

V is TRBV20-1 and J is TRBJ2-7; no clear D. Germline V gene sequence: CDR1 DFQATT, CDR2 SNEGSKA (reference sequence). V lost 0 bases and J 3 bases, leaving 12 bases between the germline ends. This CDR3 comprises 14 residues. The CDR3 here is CSARDRRPIYEQYF. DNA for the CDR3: TGCAGTGCTAGAGATCGTCGCCCAATCTACGAGCAGTACTTC.

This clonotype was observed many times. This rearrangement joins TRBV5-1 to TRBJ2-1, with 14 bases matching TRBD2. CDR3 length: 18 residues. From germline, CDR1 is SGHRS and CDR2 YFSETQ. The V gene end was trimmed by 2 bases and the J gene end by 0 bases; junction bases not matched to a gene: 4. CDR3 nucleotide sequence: TGCGCCAGCAGCTTCGGGACTAGCGGGGGTAGCTCCTACAATGAGCAGTTCTTC. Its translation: CASSFGTSGGSSYNEQFF.

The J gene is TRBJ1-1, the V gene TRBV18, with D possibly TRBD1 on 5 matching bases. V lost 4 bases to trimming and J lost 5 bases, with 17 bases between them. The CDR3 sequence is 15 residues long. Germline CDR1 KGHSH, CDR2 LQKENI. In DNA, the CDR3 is TGTGCCAGCTCACAGGGCAGGGTCGCAAGAACTGAAGCTTTCTTT. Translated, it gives CASSQGRVARTEAFF.

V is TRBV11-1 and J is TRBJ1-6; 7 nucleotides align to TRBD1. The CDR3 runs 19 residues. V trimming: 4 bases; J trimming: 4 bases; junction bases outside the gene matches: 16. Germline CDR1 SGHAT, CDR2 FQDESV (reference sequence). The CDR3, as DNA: TGTGCCAGCAGCTCCCCTCGGGCAGGGGGGCAATCTTATAATTCACCCCTCCACTTT. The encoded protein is CASSSPRAGGQSYNSPLHF.

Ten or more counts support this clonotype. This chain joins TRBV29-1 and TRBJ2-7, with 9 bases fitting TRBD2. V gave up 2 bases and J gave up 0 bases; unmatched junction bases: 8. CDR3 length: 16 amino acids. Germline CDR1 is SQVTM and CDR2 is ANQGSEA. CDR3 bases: TGCAGCGTTGAACGGCGGTCTAGCGGGAACTCCTACGAGCAGTACTTC. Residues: CSVERRSSGNSYEQYF.

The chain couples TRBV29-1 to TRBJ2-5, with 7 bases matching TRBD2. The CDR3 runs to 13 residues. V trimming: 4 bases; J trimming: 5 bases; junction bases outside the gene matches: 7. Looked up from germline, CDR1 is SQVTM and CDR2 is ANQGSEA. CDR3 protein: CSVGGGVGETQYF. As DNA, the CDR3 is TGCAGCGTTGGTGGGGGGGTGGGTGAGACCCAGTACTTC.